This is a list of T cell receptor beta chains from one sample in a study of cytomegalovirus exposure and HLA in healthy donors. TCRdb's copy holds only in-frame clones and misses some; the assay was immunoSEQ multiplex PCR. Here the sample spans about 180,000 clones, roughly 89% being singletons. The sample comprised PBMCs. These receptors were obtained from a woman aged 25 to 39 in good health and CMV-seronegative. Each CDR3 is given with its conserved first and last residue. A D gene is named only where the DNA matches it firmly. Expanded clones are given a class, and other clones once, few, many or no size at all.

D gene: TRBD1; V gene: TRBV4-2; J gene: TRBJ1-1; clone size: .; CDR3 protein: CASSPGQGRTEAFF; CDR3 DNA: TGTGCCAGCAGCCCGGGACAGGGGAGAACTGAAGCTTTCTTT
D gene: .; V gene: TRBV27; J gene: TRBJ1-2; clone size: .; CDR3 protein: CASSSNPTVYGYTF; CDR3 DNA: TGTGCCAGCAGTTCAAACCCGACAGTCTATGGCTACACCTTC
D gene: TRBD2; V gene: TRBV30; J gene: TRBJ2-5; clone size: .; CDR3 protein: CAWSISGGSKETQYF; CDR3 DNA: TGTGCCTGGAGTATAAGCGGGGGGTCAAAAGAGACCCAGTACTTC
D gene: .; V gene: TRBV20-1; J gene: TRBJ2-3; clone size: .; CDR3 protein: CSASPRDTQYF; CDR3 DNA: TGCAGTGCTAGTCCCAGAGATACGCAGTATTTT
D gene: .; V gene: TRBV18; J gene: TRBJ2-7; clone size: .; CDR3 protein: CASSVKEGSYEQYF; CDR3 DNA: TGTGCCAGCTCAGTAAAAGAGGGATCCTACGAGCAGTACTTC
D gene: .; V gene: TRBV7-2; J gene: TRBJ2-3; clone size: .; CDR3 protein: CASSYPKVVPDTQYF; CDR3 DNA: TGTGCCAGCAGCTACCCCAAAGTAGTCCCAGATACGCAGTATTTT
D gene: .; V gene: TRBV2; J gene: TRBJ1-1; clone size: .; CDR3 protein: CASGGSRWLDTEAFF; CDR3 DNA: TGTGCCAGCGGCGGGAGTAGGTGGTTGGACACTGAAGCTTTCTTT
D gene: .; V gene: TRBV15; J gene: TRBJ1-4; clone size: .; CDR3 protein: CATSRDGGTNEKLFF; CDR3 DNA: TGTGCCACCAGCAGAGACGGGGGAACTAATGAAAAACTGTTTTTT
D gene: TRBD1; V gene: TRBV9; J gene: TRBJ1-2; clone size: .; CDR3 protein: CASSGPGQGIYGYTF; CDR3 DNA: TGTGCCAGCAGCGGACCGGGACAGGGTATTTATGGCTACACCTTC
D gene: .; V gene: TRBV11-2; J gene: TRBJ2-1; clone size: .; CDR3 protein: CASSPSAGYEQFF; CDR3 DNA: TGTGCCAGCAGCCCCTCCGCAGGCTATGAGCAGTTCTTC
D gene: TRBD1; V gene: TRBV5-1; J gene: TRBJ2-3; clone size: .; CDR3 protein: CASSPRDRVADTQYF; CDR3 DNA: TGCGCCAGCAGCCCCCGGGACAGGGTGGCAGATACGCAGTATTTT
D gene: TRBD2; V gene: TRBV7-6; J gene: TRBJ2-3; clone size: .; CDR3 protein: CASSPGTGGPADTQYF; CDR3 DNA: TGTGCCAGCAGCCCAGGGACGGGGGGGCCCGCAGATACGCAGTATTTT
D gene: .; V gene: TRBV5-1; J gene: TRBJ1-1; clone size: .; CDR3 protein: CASKSSTEAFF; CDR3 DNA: TGCGCCAGCAAGAGTAGCACTGAAGCTTTCTTT
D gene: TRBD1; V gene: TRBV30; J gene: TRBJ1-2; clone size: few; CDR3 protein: CAWEGQGGYTF; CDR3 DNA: TGTGCCTGGGAGGGACAGGGGGGCTACACCTTC
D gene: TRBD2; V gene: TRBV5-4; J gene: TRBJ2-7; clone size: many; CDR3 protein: CASSSGTSGGNEQYF; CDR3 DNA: TGTGCCAGCAGCTCCGGGACTAGCGGGGGTAACGAGCAGTACTTC
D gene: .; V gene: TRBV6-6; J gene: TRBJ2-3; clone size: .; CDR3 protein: CASSYQLNTQYF; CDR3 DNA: TGTGCCAGCAGTTACCAACTCAATACGCAGTATTTT
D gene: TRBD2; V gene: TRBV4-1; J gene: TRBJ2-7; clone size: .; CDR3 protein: CASSQVLAGGTYEQYF; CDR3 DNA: TGCGCCAGCAGCCAAGTCCTAGCGGGGGGAACATACGAGCAGTACTTC
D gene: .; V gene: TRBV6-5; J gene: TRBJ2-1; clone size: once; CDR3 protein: CASSENSYNEQFF; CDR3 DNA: TGTGCCAGCAGTGAGAACAGTTACAATGAGCAGTTCTTC
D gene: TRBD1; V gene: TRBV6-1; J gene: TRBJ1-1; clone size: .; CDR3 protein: CASKEGQGNTEAFF; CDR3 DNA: TGTGCCAGCAAGGAGGGACAGGGGAACACTGAAGCTTTCTTT
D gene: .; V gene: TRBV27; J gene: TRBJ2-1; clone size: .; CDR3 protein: CASADRSYNEQFF; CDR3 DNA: TGTGCCAGCGCCGACAGGTCCTACAATGAGCAGTTCTTC
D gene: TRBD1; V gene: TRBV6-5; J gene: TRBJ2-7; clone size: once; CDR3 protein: CASSYRLRGHYEQYF; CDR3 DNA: TGTGCCAGCAGTTACCGCCTCAGGGGGCACTACGAGCAGTACTTC
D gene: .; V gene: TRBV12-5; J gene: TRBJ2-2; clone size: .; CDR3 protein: CASGLVMLTQDKAGELFF; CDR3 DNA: TGTGCTAGTGGTTTGGTGATGCTTACACAGGATAAGGCCGGGGAGCTGTTTTTT
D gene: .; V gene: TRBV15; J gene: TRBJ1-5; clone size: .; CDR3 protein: CATSRDRGLQSNQPQHF; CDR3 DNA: TGTGCCACCAGCAGAGATCGTGGTTTGCAGAGCAATCAGCCCCAGCATTTT
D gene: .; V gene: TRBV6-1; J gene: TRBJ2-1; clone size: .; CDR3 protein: CASSDSEYNEQFF; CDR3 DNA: TGTGCCAGCAGCGACTCGGAATACAATGAGCAGTTCTTC
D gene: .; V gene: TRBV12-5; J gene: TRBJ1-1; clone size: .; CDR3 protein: CASGLGGDFFEAFF; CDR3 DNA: TGTGCTAGTGGTTTGGGGGGCGATTTCTTCGAAGCTTTCTTT
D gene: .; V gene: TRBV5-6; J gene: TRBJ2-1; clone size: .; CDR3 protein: CASSLRRIFNEQFF; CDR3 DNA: TGTGCCAGCAGCTTGAGGCGGATATTCAATGAGCAGTTCTTC
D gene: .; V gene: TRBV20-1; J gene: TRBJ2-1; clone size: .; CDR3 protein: CSAGVLGEQFF; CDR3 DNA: TGCAGTGCCGGGGTCTTGGGTGAGCAGTTCTTC
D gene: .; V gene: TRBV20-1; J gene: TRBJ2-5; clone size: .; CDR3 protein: CSVARQETQYF; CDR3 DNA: TGCAGTGTCGCTAGACAAGAGACCCAGTACTTC
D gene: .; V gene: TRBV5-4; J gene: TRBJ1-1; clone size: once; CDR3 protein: CASSRFDTEAFF; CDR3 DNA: TGTGCCAGCAGCCGATTTGACACGGAAGCTTTCTTT
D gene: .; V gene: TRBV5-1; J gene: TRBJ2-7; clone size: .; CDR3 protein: CASRPGGGWVYEQYF; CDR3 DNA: TGCGCCAGCCGCCCAGGGGGAGGCTGGGTGTACGAGCAGTACTTC
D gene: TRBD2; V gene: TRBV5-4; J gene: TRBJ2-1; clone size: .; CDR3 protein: CASSLSLAAYNEQFF; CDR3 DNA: TGTGCCAGCAGCTTGAGCCTAGCGGCCTACAATGAGCAGTTCTTC
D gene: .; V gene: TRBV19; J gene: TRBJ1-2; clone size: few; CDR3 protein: CASNRVNGYGYTF; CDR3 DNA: TGTGCCAGTAACAGGGTTAATGGCTATGGCTACACCTTC
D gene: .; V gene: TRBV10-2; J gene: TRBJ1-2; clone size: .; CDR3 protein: CASRSLGGSYGYTF; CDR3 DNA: TGCGCCAGCAGATCCCTAGGAGGGTCCTATGGCTACACCTTC
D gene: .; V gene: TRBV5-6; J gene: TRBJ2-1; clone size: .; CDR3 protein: CASSLSTPLTYNEQFF; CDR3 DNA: TGTGCCAGCAGCTTGTCCACCCCCCTTACATACAATGAGCAGTTCTTC
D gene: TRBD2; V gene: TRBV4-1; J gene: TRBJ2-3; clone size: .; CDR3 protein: CASSKILAGGDTQYF; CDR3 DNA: TGCGCCAGCAGCAAAATACTAGCGGGGGGAGATACGCAGTATTTT
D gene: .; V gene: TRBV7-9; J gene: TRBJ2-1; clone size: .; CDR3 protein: CASSSPGTNYNEQFF; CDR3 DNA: TGTGCCAGCAGCTCACCCGGGACAAACTACAATGAGCAGTTCTTC
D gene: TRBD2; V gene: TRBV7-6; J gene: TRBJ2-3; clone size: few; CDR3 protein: CASSSARGGFSTDTQYF; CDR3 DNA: TGTGCCAGCAGCTCTGCCCGGGGAGGGTTCAGTACAGATACGCAGTATTTT